These 23 T cell receptor beta chains share one sample of origin, sequenced in a study of blood T cell repertoires in COVID-19. Measured with immunoSEQ multiplex PCR; TCRdb has only the in-frame clones, and not every one. Here the sample spans about 290,000 clones, around four fifths being singletons. Input material: peripheral blood. The receptors were sampled from a woman aged 45 to 65 with active or convalescent COVID-19.

The chain employs TRBV28 and TRBJ2-1; 8 nucleotides agree with TRBD2. V shed 6 bases, J shed 4 bases, and the junction held 11 bases outside the gene matches. Germline lookup yields CDR1 MDHEN and CDR2 SYDVKM. This CDR3 has 16 residues. Written as DNA, the CDR3 is TGTGCCAGCAGGTCCCAGGAGGCGGGAGGTTACAATGAGCAGTTCTTC. It is translated as CASRSQEAGGYNEQFF. Based on the CDR3 plus reference TRBV28 and TRBJ2-1, the full variable domain is DVKVTQSSRYLVKRTGEKVFLECVQDMDHENMFWYRQDPGLGLRLIYFSYDVKMKEKGDIPEGYSVSREKKERFSLILESASTNQTSMYLCASRSQEAGGYNEQFFGPGTRLTVL.

V usage is TRBV18 and J usage is TRBJ2-7, with TRBD2 matching 10 bases. With 5 bases clipped from V and 1 base from J, the junction kept 8 bases outside the gene matches. The CDR3 sequence is 16 residues long. Germline V gene data show CDR1 as KGHSH and CDR2 as LQKENI. The CDR3: CASSGLAGELSYEQYF. CDR3 coding DNA: TGTGCCAGCTCAGGGCTAGCGGGGGAGCTTTCCTACGAGCAGTACTTC.

CDR3 sequence reads: CASSHRGRDSGANVLTF. The CDR3 DNA reads as TGTGCCAGCAGCCATCGTGGACGGGACTCTGGGGCCAACGTCCTGACTTTC. The J gene is TRBJ2-6, the V gene TRBV14, with D perhaps TRBD2 (5 bases). Germline CDR1 reads SGHDN; CDR2 reads FVKESK. V was pared by 3 bases and J by 0 bases, with 12 bases between. This CDR3 is 17 amino acids long.

The chain employs TRBV6-5 and TRBJ2-4, with TRBD1 matching 7 bases. Trimming removed 6 bases from V and 7 bases from J; junction bases left unmatched: 6. Germline lookup yields CDR1 MNHEY and CDR2 SVGAGI. There are 13 residues in the CDR3. In nucleotides, the CDR3 is TGTGCCAGCAGACGGGACAGTTCCAACATTCAGTACTTC. Residues: CASRRDSSNIQYF.

The J gene is TRBJ2-3, the V gene TRBV14, with D maybe TRBD1 (5 bases). CDR3 length equals 15 residues. With 4 bases removed from V and 4 bases from J, the gap between germline ends came to 15 bases. The germline CDR1 and CDR2 sequences are SGHDN and FVKESK. The CDR3 DNA reads as TGTGCCAGCAGCCGTATGAACGCACAGGCAGATACGCAGTATTTT. Its protein is CASSRMNAQADTQYF.

The chain has TRBV30 and TRBJ2-1, with D unclear. Trimming took 0 bases from V and 5 from J, leaving 8 bases between them. CDR3 length: 13 residues. Per the germline V gene, CDR1 is GTSNPN and CDR2 is SVGIG (reference sequence). CDR3 region: CAWSVGMHNEQFF. The DNA for the CDR3 is TGTGCCTGGAGTGTCGGTATGCACAATGAGCAGTTCTTC.

This clone was picked up one time. The chain carries TRBV5-1 and TRBJ2-1; 10 positions agree with TRBD2. V lost 5 bases to trimming and J lost 7 bases; unmatched junction nucleotides: 9. This CDR3 region has 15 residues. Germline V gene data show CDR1 as SGHRS and CDR2 as YFSETQ. The CDR3: CASSQGTTSGNEQFF. In nucleotides, the CDR3 is TGCGCCAGCAGTCAGGGCACGACTAGCGGGAATGAGCAGTTCTTC.

The chain links TRBV10-3 to TRBJ1-3, with 7 nucleotides matching TRBD1. The CDR3 covers 15 residues. Germline V gene lookup returns CDR1 ENHRY and CDR2 SYGVKD. V was clipped by 8 bases and J by 0 bases; unmatched bases: 7. The CDR3 nucleotides are TGTGCCATCGGAAAGACAGGGAACTCTGGAAACACCATATATTTT. Translation: CAIGKTGNSGNTIYF.

This chain joins TRBV6-1 and TRBJ1-5; TRBD1 might be the D (6 bases). Germline V CDR1 and CDR2: MNHNS, SASEGT. The CDR3 is 16 amino acids. Trimming took 2 bases from V and 3 from J, leaving 14 bases between them. CDR3 nucleotide sequence: TGTGCCAGCAGTGAACAGGCGCGGGGGCTCAATCAGCCCCAGCATTTT. Translating it yields CASSEQARGLNQPQHF.

This clone was found once. V usage is TRBV19 and J usage is TRBJ1-1; D may be TRBD1 (6 bases). Germline V gives CDR1 LNHDA, CDR2 SQIVND (reference sequence). The germline V and J ends were trimmed by 5 bases and 1 base, with 14 bases remaining between them. The CDR3 runs 15 residues. The CDR3 DNA sequence: TGTGCCAGTAGTTGGGGGGGCCCCCGGAACACTGAAGCTTTCTTT. Amino acid sequence: CASSWGGPRNTEAFF.

The genes are TRBV5-1 and TRBJ1-2; a weak D match, TRBD1 (5 bases). The germline V and J ends were trimmed by 0 bases and 7 bases, with 10 bases remaining between them. The CDR3 has 13 amino acids. From germline, CDR1 is SGHRS and CDR2 YFSETQ. CDR3 coding DNA: TGCGCCAGCAGCTTGGTTGGGGCAGGTGGCTACACCTTC. It is translated as CASSLVGAGGYTF.

The V and J genes are TRBV28 and TRBJ1-2; D is possibly TRBD1 (6 bases). Germline V gene lookup returns CDR1 MDHEN and CDR2 SYDVKM. V lost 2 bases and J lost 6, with 10 bases in between. This CDR3 is built from 13 residues. The CDR3: CASSLQQGDGYTF. The DNA for the CDR3 is TGTGCCAGCAGTTTACAACAGGGAGATGGCTACACCTTC.

CDR3 nucleotides: TGTGCCAGCAGCGGGACAGGGGAAAACATTCAGTACTTC. Protein product: CASSGTGENIQYF. The gene calls are TRBV27 and TRBJ2-4; 10 bases agree with TRBD1. V gave up 6 bases and J gave up 5 bases; unmatched junction bases: 1. The CDR3 covers 13 residues. Germline V gene lookup returns CDR1 MNHEY and CDR2 SMNVEV (reference sequence).

The rearrangement joins TRBV25-1 to TRBJ2-7; D gene unclear. The CDR3 has 11 amino acids. Trimming removed 5 bases at V and 6 bases at J, with 8 bases between. Germline lookup yields CDR1 MGHDK and CDR2 SYGVNS. The CDR3 here is CASSRIGEQYF. CDR3 nucleotides: TGTGCCAGCAGTCGCATCGGCGAGCAGTACTTC.

The chain links TRBV10-1 to TRBJ2-2; 13 nucleotides agree with TRBD2. Trimming removed 2 bases from V and 0 bases from J; junction bases left unmatched: 3. This CDR3 spans 18 amino acids. Germline V gives CDR1 WNHNN, CDR2 SYGVQD (reference sequence). CDR3 DNA sequence: TGCGCCAGCAGTGAGGGACTAGCGGGAGTCGCGAACACCGGGGAGCTGTTTTTT. Translated, it gives CASSEGLAGVANTGELFF.

This clone was detected only a few times. This chain joins TRBV28 and TRBJ1-4; D ambiguous. Looked up from germline, CDR1 is MDHEN and CDR2 is SYDVKM. The V gene lost 1 base and the J gene lost 8 bases, with 23 bases spanning the gap. The CDR3 is made up of 18 amino acids. The CDR3 DNA follows: TGTGCCAGCAGTTTATCAGGAACCCGCGTTGGACTAGGCGAAAAACTGTTTTTT. It is translated as CASSLSGTRVGLGEKLFF.

The chain recombines TRBV3-1 (or the pseudogene TRBV3-2) with TRBJ1-2; TRBD1 matches at 9 bases. The ends lost 4 bases at V and 3 bases at J; junction bases unmatched: 3. Germline V gene data show CDR1 as LGHDT and CDR2 as YNNKEL (reference sequence). The CDR3 is made up of 14 amino acids. CDR3 coding DNA: TGTGCCAGCAGCCCGAGGGACAGGGACTATGGCTACACCTTC. Its translation: CASSPRDRDYGYTF.

The chain recombines TRBV30 with TRBJ2-1, with TRBD2 identical over 7 bases. V was clipped by 0 bases and J by 10 bases; unmatched bases: 6. CDR3 length: 13 amino acids. Germline V gene sequence: CDR1 GTSNPN, CDR2 SVGIG (reference sequence). DNA of the CDR3: TGTGCCTGGAGTGTTGGGGGGGAAGGGGAGCAGTTCTTC. Amino acids: CAWSVGGEGEQFF.

This sequence joins TRBV7-2 and TRBJ2-7; 14 nucleotides line up with TRBD2. Per germline, CDR1 SGHTA and CDR2 FQGNSA. The CDR3 sequence is 18 residues long. Losses at the gene ends were 5 bases for V and 3 bases for J; bases not matched to a gene: 12. CDR3: CASSTRRLAGGLFYEQYF. CDR3 coding DNA: TGTGCCAGCAGCACAAGAAGACTAGCGGGAGGGCTTTTCTACGAGCAGTACTTC.

The chain combines TRBV29-1 with TRBJ2-7; 13 bases fit TRBD2. Germline V gene lookup returns CDR1 SQVTM and CDR2 ANQGSEA. V trimming: 6 bases; J trimming: 7 bases; junction bases outside the gene matches: 15. The CDR3 is made up of 16 amino acids. The CDR3 bases are TGCAGCGTAATGACTAGCGGGAGGCAAAGAACGAGGGAGCAGTACTTC. This translates into CSVMTSGRQRTREQYF.

This rearrangement joins TRBV29-1 to TRBJ2-1; D is uncertain. V was trimmed by 8 bases and J by 8 bases, leaving 19 bases between them. This CDR3 is built from 13 residues. Germline V gene sequence: CDR1 SQVTM, CDR2 ANQGSEA. CDR3 nucleotides: TGCAGCACCCGGAGCCCTACCGGTGATGAGCAGTTCTTC. This translates into CSTRSPTGDEQFF.

The gene calls are TRBV12-3 or TRBV12-4 and TRBJ1-1; no reliable D call. The V end was cut by 5 bases, the J end by 8 bases, with 15 bases between. This CDR3 has 13 residues. The CDR3 DNA follows: TGTGCCAGCAGTCCACTGGCGGGCTCAGAAGCTTTCTTT. Translation: CASSPLAGSEAFF.

This chain uses TRBV25-1 with TRBJ2-3; the D gene is possibly TRBD2 (6 bases). The CDR3 spans 13 residues. Germline V gene data show CDR1 as MGHDK and CDR2 as SYGVNS. V was pared by 3 bases and J by 9 bases, with 13 bases between. This CDR3 is CASSDPGLTTQYF. The CDR3 DNA is TGTGCCAGCAGTGATCCCGGACTAACCACGCAGTATTTT. Based on the CDR3 plus reference TRBV25-1 and TRBJ2-3, the full variable domain is EADIYQTPRYLVIGTGKKITLECSQTMGHDKMYWYQQDPGMELHLIHYSYGVNSTEKGDLSSESTVSRIRTEHFPLTLESARPSHTSQYLCASSDPGLTTQYFGPGTRLTVL.